The 3 T cell receptor beta chains below were found in one sample sequenced in a study of persistence of HIV-infected CD4 T cells. Their specific antigens are unknown. This was the immunoSEQ version 4 assay in survey mode. The repertoire was sequenced with immunoSEQ multiplex PCR; TCRdb's copy has only in-frame clones and lacks some. The table shows some 58,000 clones, with over 60% occurring only once. Overlapping HIV-1 Gag 15-mer peptides at approximately 0.96 ug per peptide per mL were used. Sorted nonresponding memory CD4+ T cells were CD40L-negative, CD69-negative, CD45RO-high. Sample: CD4+ T cells sorted from PBMCs after 18-hour stimulation, taken from a patient who received antiretroviral therapy. These receptors were collected from an adult man with HIV who was CMV-seropositive.

The chain couples TRBV5-1 to TRBJ2-1; 9 positions match TRBD2. V lost 4 bases and J lost 4; bases outside the gene matches: 9. This CDR3 region has 16 residues. The germline gives CDR1 SGHRS, CDR2 YFSETQ. The DNA of the CDR3 is TGCGCCAGCAGCCCGGTAATGGGACTAGCATACAATGAGCAGTTCTTC. Protein sequence: CASSPVMGLAYNEQFF.

The chain employs TRBV19 and TRBJ1-2; 9 bases match TRBD1. After removal of 6 bases from V and 6 bases from J, the junction contained 14 bases not matched to a gene. CDR1 and CDR2 (germline): LNHDA, SQIVND (reference sequence). This CDR3 has 16 amino acids. CDR3 sequence reads: CASRNLPGQGPNGYTF. CDR3 in DNA: TGTGCCAGTAGGAATCTTCCGGGACAGGGACCAAATGGCTACACCTTC.

The chain joins TRBV3-1 (or the pseudogene TRBV3-2) to TRBJ1-1; D possibly corresponds to TRBD1 (6 bases). Trimming shortened V by 3 bases and J by 1 base, and 15 bases separated the two germline ends. The CDR3 totals 16 residues. Per the germline V gene, CDR1 is LGHDT and CDR2 is YNNKEL (reference sequence). CDR3 residues: CASSQGVGQRNTEAFF. The CDR3 DNA sequence: TGTGCCAGCAGCCAGGGCGTTGGACAGCGGAACACTGAAGCTTTCTTT.